A selection of T cell receptor beta chains follows, all from one sample in a study of cytomegalovirus exposure and HLA in healthy donors. The method was immunoSEQ multiplex PCR; TCRdb's version includes in-frame clones alone and lacks a portion of them. The sample includes around 130,000 clones, over 75% of them seen just once. Material for sequencing was PBMCs. The receptors originated from a young woman in good health and CMV-seronegative. Each CDR3 is given with its conserved first and last residue. D genes are given only for firm matches. Not every row has a clone size; where given, it reads once, few, many or a size class.

CDR3aa | CDR3nt | abundance | j_gene | len | v_gene | d_gene
CASSVTGTVNEKLFF | TGTGCCAGCAGCGTAACCGGGACAGTGAATGAAAAACTGTTTTTT | NA | TRBJ1-4 | 15 | TRBV5-8 | TRBD1
CASSLDRSSYNSPLHF | TGCGCCAGCAGCTTGGACAGGAGCTCCTATAATTCACCCCTCCACTTT | once | TRBJ1-6 | 16 | TRBV5-1 | NA
CASSTVGTYEQYF | TGTGCCAGTAGTACAGTCGGGACCTACGAGCAGTACTTC | NA | TRBJ2-7 | 13 | TRBV19 | NA
CAHLDRGVSGNTIYF | TGTGCCCATCTTGACAGGGGAGTTTCTGGAAACACCATATATTTT | NA | TRBJ1-3 | 15 | TRBV30 | TRBD1
CASSGSGWTGSYNEQFF | TGTGCCAGCAGCGGCTCCGGTTGGACAGGGTCATACAATGAGCAGTTCTTC | NA | TRBJ2-1 | 17 | TRBV13 | TRBD1
CASSSGQGGGQETQYF | TGTGCCAGCAGTTCGGGACAGGGCGGAGGTCAAGAGACCCAGTACTTC | NA | TRBJ2-5 | 16 | TRBV27 | TRBD1
CASKTGTAWNEQFF | TGCGCCAGTAAAACGGGGACAGCTTGGAATGAGCAGTTCTTC | NA | TRBJ2-1 | 14 | TRBV10-2 | TRBD1
CASSIFGTGETEAFF | TGTGCCAGCAGTATCTTTGGGACAGGGGAAACTGAAGCTTTCTTT | NA | TRBJ1-1 | 15 | TRBV27 | TRBD1
CASSEGGSTDTQYF | TGTGCCAGCAGCGAAGGCGGGAGCACAGATACGCAGTATTTT | NA | TRBJ2-3 | 14 | TRBV9 | NA
CASSPTVGLAYNEQFF | TGTGCCAGCAGCCCGACGGTAGGACTAGCGTACAATGAGCAGTTCTTC | few | TRBJ2-1 | 16 | TRBV5-5 | TRBD2
CASSLLSGNSEAFF | TGTGCCAGCAGCTTACTCTCCGGGAACAGTGAAGCTTTCTTT | once | TRBJ1-1 | 14 | TRBV9 | NA
CASRGLGQETQYF | TGTGCCAGCCGGGGACTTGGCCAAGAGACCCAGTACTTC | NA | TRBJ2-5 | 13 | TRBV7-8 | NA
CASSPREGSTEAFF | TGTGCCAGCTCACCACGGGAGGGTTCCACTGAAGCTTTCTTT | NA | TRBJ1-1 | 14 | TRBV18 | NA
CASSWDRHSPLHF | TGTGCCAGCAGCTGGGACAGGCATTCACCCCTCCACTTT | many | TRBJ1-6 | 13 | TRBV5-5 | TRBD1
CASSPGYGDSEETQYF | TGCGCCAGCAGCCCCGGGTACGGGGACTCAGAAGAGACCCAGTACTTC | NA | TRBJ2-5 | 16 | TRBV5-1 | NA
CASRRGAVDTQYF | TGCGCCAGCAGACGGGGGGCCGTAGATACGCAGTATTTT | NA | TRBJ2-3 | 13 | TRBV5-1 | NA
CASREQGQLSTDTQYF | TGTGCCAGCAGAGAACAGGGACAATTGAGCACAGATACGCAGTATTTT | NA | TRBJ2-3 | 16 | TRBV2 | NA
CASSQGGSTDTQYF | TGTGCCAGCAGCCAAGGCGGGAGCACAGATACGCAGTATTTT | NA | TRBJ2-3 | 14 | TRBV7-2 | NA
CASSQDPPLAGEQFF | TGTGCCAGCAGCCAAGACCCCCCCCTAGCCGGTGAGCAGTTCTTC | NA | TRBJ2-1 | 15 | TRBV14 | NA
CASSFDSNQPQHF | TGTGCCAGCAGCTTCGACAGTAATCAGCCCCAGCATTTT | NA | TRBJ1-5 | 13 | TRBV11-3 | NA
CASSPRTGMGNQPQHF | TGTGCCAGCAGTCCCCGGACAGGGATGGGGAATCAGCCCCAGCATTTT | once | TRBJ1-5 | 16 | TRBV28 | TRBD1
CASTGGYGSAGGVDTQYF | TGTGCCAGCACCGGAGGGTATGGGTCAGCGGGGGGTGTAGATACGCAGTATTTT | NA | TRBJ2-3 | 18 | TRBV7-2 | TRBD2
CASSLTGAGDTQYF | TGTGCCAGCAGCCTTACAGGGGCGGGAGATACGCAGTATTTT | NA | TRBJ2-3 | 14 | TRBV7-2 | TRBD1
CASSPGTANYGYTF | TGCGCCAGCAGCCCAGGGACAGCTAACTATGGCTACACCTTC | NA | TRBJ1-2 | 14 | TRBV4-3 | TRBD1
CASSEPRRGAGMRGYTF | TGTGCCAGCAGTGAACCGCGGAGGGGAGCTGGAATGCGCGGCTACACCTTC | NA | TRBJ1-2 | 17 | TRBV2 | NA
CSATVGSNSPLHF | TGCAGCGCTACCGTTGGTTCCAATTCACCCCTCCACTTT | NA | TRBJ1-6 | 13 | TRBV29-1 | NA
CASSFKFGGTGNTIYF | TGTGCCAGCAGCTTTAAATTCGGGGGGACTGGAAACACCATATATTTT | NA | TRBJ1-3 | 16 | TRBV7-6 | NA
CASKVEGGGNTIYF | TGCGCCAGCAAGGTGGAGGGTGGTGGAAACACCATATATTTT | NA | TRBJ1-3 | 14 | TRBV5-1 | NA
CASSEPQGASGYTF | TGTGCCAGCAGTGAACCACAGGGGGCTAGTGGCTACACCTTC | NA | TRBJ1-2 | 14 | TRBV6-1 | TRBD1
CASSELAGGPSYTQYF | TGTGCCAGCAGTGAGCTAGCGGGGGGGCCGTCGTATACGCAGTATTTT | NA | TRBJ2-3 | 16 | TRBV2 | TRBD2
CASSVDTSYEQYF | TGCGCCAGCAGCGTTGACACGAGCTACGAGCAGTACTTC | NA | TRBJ2-7 | 13 | TRBV5-1 | NA
CASSSAGQPNQPQHF | TGTGCCAGCAGTTCTGCGGGACAGCCGAATCAGCCCCAGCATTTT | few | TRBJ1-5 | 15 | TRBV25-1 | TRBD1
CASSSHRVGYGYTF | TGTGCCAGCAGCTCCCACAGGGTCGGCTATGGCTACACCTTC | NA | TRBJ1-2 | 14 | TRBV7-8 | NA
CASSVGGSEETQYF | TGTGCCAGCAGCGTAGGGGGTAGCGAAGAGACCCAGTACTTC | NA | TRBJ2-5 | 14 | TRBV9 | NA
CASRGLADNEEQYF | TGTGCCAGCAGGGGACTAGCGGATAATGAAGAGCAGTACTTC | NA | TRBJ2-7 | 14 | TRBV2 | TRBD2
CASSTKPKNSPLHF | TGTGCCAGCAGTACTAAACCGAAAAATTCACCCCTCCACTTT | NA | TRBJ1-6 | 14 | TRBV6-5 | NA
CASSLDGGATDTQYF | TGTGCCAGCAGCTTAGACGGGGGGGCCACAGATACGCAGTATTTT | NA | TRBJ2-3 | 15 | TRBV11-2 | TRBD2
CASSSSTGELFF | TGTGCCAGCAGCTCGTCCACCGGGGAGCTGTTTTTT | once | TRBJ2-2 | 12 | TRBV6-5 | NA
CSASRGREQYF | TGCAGTGCTTCCAGGGGCCGCGAGCAGTACTTC | NA | TRBJ2-7 | 11 | TRBV20-1 | NA
CATSRGQGKDNEQFF | TGTGCCACCAGCAGGGGACAGGGGAAAGACAATGAGCAGTTCTTC | NA | TRBJ2-1 | 15 | TRBV15 | TRBD1
CASSHPDLRYTEAFF | TGCGCCAGCAGTCATCCCGACTTGAGGTACACTGAAGCTTTCTTT | NA | TRBJ1-1 | 15 | TRBV23-1 | NA
CASSLEPGGLSNYGYTF | TGCGCCAGCAGCTTGGAGCCAGGGGGGCTTTCTAACTATGGCTACACCTTC | NA | TRBJ1-2 | 17 | TRBV5-1 | TRBD1
CASSLVKRGGETQYF | TGTGCCAGCAGCTTAGTTAAGCGGGGGGGGGAGACCCAGTACTTC | once | TRBJ2-5 | 15 | TRBV7-2 | TRBD2
CASSPRGYGYTF | TGTGCCAGCTCCCCGCGGGGATATGGCTACACCTTC | NA | TRBJ1-2 | 12 | TRBV18 | NA
CASSSAGTGPVDEQFF | TGTGCCAGCAGCTCTGCCGGGACAGGGCCTGTGGATGAGCAGTTCTTC | NA | TRBJ2-1 | 16 | TRBV5-4 | TRBD1
CASSVTGQQQFF | TGTGCCAGCAGCGTAACTGGACAGCAACAGTTCTTC | NA | TRBJ2-1 | 12 | TRBV9 | NA
CAWKKQGNTGELFF | TGTGCCTGGAAAAAACAGGGAAACACCGGGGAGCTGTTTTTT | once | TRBJ2-2 | 14 | TRBV30 | NA
CASSPDRQETQYF | TGTGCCAGCAGCCCTGACAGACAAGAGACCCAGTACTTC | NA | TRBJ2-5 | 13 | TRBV11-2 | NA
CASSLVSQEYYNSPLHF | TGTGCCAGCAGCTTAGTCTCCCAGGAATACTATAATTCACCCCTCCACTTT | NA | TRBJ1-6 | 17 | TRBV7-2 | NA